The TCR beta chain described here comes from a study of blood T cell repertoires in COVID-19 (dated by TCRdb to about 2020). For the study in its entirety: Samples covering the acute and convalescent phases of COVID-19 were provided by collaborators in the United States, Italy and Spain. The material from the prospective study consisted of cDNA or gDNA derived from T cells, B-cell-depleted T cells, or PBMCs. Subjects who had been exposed to COVID-19, were actively infected with it, or had recovered from it provided the deeply sampled blood TCRbeta repertoires that made up the dataset. The repertoires were released in a freely available public database meant as a resource for research on the immune response to SARS-CoV-2. Samples came from the ongoing ImmuneRACE study (first 160 participants) plus 1,254 subjects from 6 global collaborators. Sample metadata almost always included a de-identified subject ID, COVID-19 status, age in years and sex. Where HLA class I and class II types were available, the types were taken from metadata supplied by the sample provider, not from assay-based typing.

Participants in the prospective study were aged 18 to 89 years, lived in more than 20 United States geographic areas, and enrolled through a virtual design. Cohort assignment in the prospective study relied on participant-reported clinical history from a screening survey and a study questionnaire. Exposed participants were defined as having been in contact with someone with a PCR-confirmed or clinician-diagnosed COVID-19 case within 2 weeks of study entry. In the prospective study, whole blood, serum and a nasopharyngeal or oropharyngeal swab were collected from each participant by mobile phlebotomists. Additional blood draws and questionnaires over a roughly two-month period could optionally be provided by prospective study participants. Blood samples from the prospective study were shipped frozen or at room temperature prior to DNA extraction. The V end gives up 8 bases and the J end 5 bases, leaving 6 bases in the junction not matched to a gene. The CDR3 runs 13 residues from the cysteine to the phenylalanine. CDR3 DNA only is kept here, 39 bases in frame from base 1. Reading the germline V gene (reference sequence) gives CDR1 LNHDA and CDR2 SQIVND.

Paper-wide results and their limitations: The amount of clinical and demographic metadata varied by source and participant and was provided uncurated.

TCRbeta CDR3 regions were amplified from genomic DNA by means of the immunoSEQ Assay, a bias-controlled multiplex PCR. The paper's processing steps were these. Nucleated cell counts per sample were estimated from amplification of reference gene primers within the assay. To quantify the absolute abundance of each unique TCRbeta CDR3 rearrangement, sequence reads were collapsed and filtered. For each sample, productive Simpson clonality was calculated as the square root of Simpson's diversity index across productive rearrangements. The immuneACCESS repertoire file appears here via TCRdb, limited to in-frame rearrangements. These files lack a portion of the clones; in checked studies, under half of the deficit traces to unresolved V genes, and the cause of the others is not known. The V and J calls and clone size are taken from that table; D and trimming were inferred from the DNA. This sample comprises a few hundred thousand clones, 80% to 90% of them detected only once. The top ten clonotypes cover more than 6.5% of the sample.

Comment on this clone: The antigen it recognizes is unknown. There are no base qualities to consult, and no much larger clone falls within one base.

The sample comprised PBMCs or T cells enriched from blood (not recorded which). Recombination linked TRBV19 to TRBJ1-1, with 9 junctional bases fitting TRBD1. The receptor comes from a woman aged 50 to 60 who had been exposed to COVID-19. In nucleotide form, the sequence is TGTGCCAGTCATCACAGGGGGCGGACTGAAGCTTTCTTT. Translated, this is CASHHRGRTEAFF.